One and the same sample provided the 10 T cell receptor beta chains below, sequenced in a study of tumor-infiltrating lymphocytes in primary liver carcinoma. The authors took blood RNA from unsorted whole blood and also extracted germline DNA. From 500 ng of total RNA, TCR beta-specific cDNA was reverse-transcribed using a constant-region primer. Libraries of TCR beta came from three nested multiplex PCR rounds with slightly modified ARM-PCR. The first two PCR rounds used TRBV1-TRBV30 primers with a Cbeta primer, approximately 9 cycles each. TCRdb analysed the multiplex PCR reads with MiXCR anew, one entry per CDR3 protein. The sample has about 310,000 distinct CDR3 sequences, almost 60% seen once. Sequenced material: peripheral blood. The receptors were sampled from a woman in her twenties or thirties with primary liver carcinoma and hepatitis B virus infection.

This clonotype was seen a handful of times. The chain is built from TRBV13 and TRBJ2-1; 7 bases match TRBD2. The CDR3 runs 15 residues. The trim removed 5 bases at V and 7 bases at J, leaving 11 bases unmatched. Germline V gene lookup returns CDR1 PRHDT and CDR2 FYEKMQ (reference sequence). The DNA for the CDR3 is TGTGCCAGCAGCCCGACGGGCGGGAGTCAGAATGAGCAGTTCTTC. Its protein product is CASSPTGGSQNEQFF.

Notes on this clonotype: One end of the junction is discordant with germline, which a read error may explain. The chain couples TRBV7-9 to TRBJ1-4; D gene unclear. The CDR3 sequence is 14 residues long. CDR1 is SEHNR and CDR2 is FQNEAQ in the germline V gene (reference sequence). The CDR3 coding sequence is TGTGTCAGCAGCTTAGGTTCGACGCGGGAAAAACTGTTTTTT. As protein: CVSSLGSTREKLFF.

This clonotype was counted a few times. The gene calls are TRBV4-1 and TRBJ1-4, with D tentatively TRBD1 (6 bases). The CDR3 has 17 amino acids. V was trimmed by 0 bases and J by 5 bases, leaving 16 bases between them. The germline V gene encodes CDR1 MGHRA and CDR2 YSYEKL. The CDR3 is CASSQDQVGGLNEKLFF. The CDR3 DNA follows: TGCGCCAGCAGCCAAGATCAGGTCGGGGGGCTGAATGAAAAACTGTTTTTT.

For this clonotype: This is likely a read error, given that the CDR3 carries no conserved phenylalanine or tryptophan at its end. The gene calls are TRBV10-3 and TRBJ2-7; D is uncertain. This CDR3 spans 12 amino acids. V lost 2 bases to trimming and J lost 4 bases, with 6 bases between them. CDR1 and CDR2 from the germline V gene are ENHRY and SYGVKD. The CDR3 DNA sequence: TGTGCCATCAGTGAGCGGGCATACGAGCAGTACTTA. Translating gives CAISERAYEQYL.

A note on this clonotype: A clone one base away is much larger, so this may be a read error. The V and J genes are TRBV6-2 or TRBV6-3 and TRBJ2-3, with D possibly being TRBD2 (6 bases). Trimming pared 4 bases from V and 3 bases from J, leaving 14 bases between. Germline CDR1 is MNHEY and CDR2 is SVGEGT. The CDR3 runs 15 residues. The CDR3 region has the DNA TGTGCCAGCAGTTCCCACCGACGGGGGACAGATACGCAGTATTTT. Translated, it gives CASSSHRRGTDTQYF.

A note on this clonotype: A read error may produce the germline difference seen at one junction end. The chain is built from TRBV4-2 and TRBJ1-4; maybe TRBD1 (5 bases). The CDR3 sequence is 14 residues long. Germline assignment: CDR1 LGHNA and CDR2 YNFKEQ. The DNA for the CDR3 is TGTGCCAGCAACCAAGTGAGTGGGGGTGAAAAACTGTTTTTT. This sequence encodes CASNQVSGGEKLFF.

Worth noting for this clonotype: A read error may account for a junction end that differs from germline. The CDR3 sequence: CSVEEKFHDQCF. The CDR3 DNA sequence: TGCAGCGTTGAAGAAAAATTCCACGATCAGTGCTTC. The gene calls are TRBV29-1 and TRBJ2-7; no firm D call. The V gene's germline CDR1 is SQVTM and CDR2 ANQGSEA. This CDR3 is built from 12 residues.

This clonotype was recorded many times. This chain joins TRBV6-5 and TRBJ1-2; TRBD1 aligns across 7 bases. CDR1 is MNHEY, CDR2 SVGAGI, per germline. This CDR3 has 14 amino acids. V was clipped by 6 bases and J by 0 bases; unmatched bases: 4. Here the CDR3 DNA reads TGTGCCAGCAGGGGGGACAGATCTAACTATGGCTACACCTTC. Translating gives CASRGDRSNYGYTF.

Comment on this clonotype: Given a much more abundant clone one base away, this may be a read error. The chain is built from TRBV6-5 and TRBJ1-6; D call uncertain. V lost 5 bases, J lost 15 bases, and 20 bases lay in between. Per germline, CDR1 MNHEY and CDR2 SVGAGI. This CDR3 has 14 amino acids. CDR3 region: CASSRANLGSVLHF. The CDR3 coding sequence is TGTGCCAGCAGTCGGGCTAATCTCGGTTCGGTCCTCCACTTT.

The chain links TRBV30 to TRBJ2-7, with 7 nucleotides matching TRBD2. Unmatched junction bases numbered 10, after V lost 3 bases and J lost 5 bases. The germline CDR1 and CDR2 sequences are GTSNPN and SVGIG (reference sequence). There are 14 residues in the CDR3. The CDR3 is CAWRANGLVHEQYF. In DNA form, the CDR3 reads TGTGCCTGGAGGGCCAACGGACTAGTCCACGAGCAGTACTTC.